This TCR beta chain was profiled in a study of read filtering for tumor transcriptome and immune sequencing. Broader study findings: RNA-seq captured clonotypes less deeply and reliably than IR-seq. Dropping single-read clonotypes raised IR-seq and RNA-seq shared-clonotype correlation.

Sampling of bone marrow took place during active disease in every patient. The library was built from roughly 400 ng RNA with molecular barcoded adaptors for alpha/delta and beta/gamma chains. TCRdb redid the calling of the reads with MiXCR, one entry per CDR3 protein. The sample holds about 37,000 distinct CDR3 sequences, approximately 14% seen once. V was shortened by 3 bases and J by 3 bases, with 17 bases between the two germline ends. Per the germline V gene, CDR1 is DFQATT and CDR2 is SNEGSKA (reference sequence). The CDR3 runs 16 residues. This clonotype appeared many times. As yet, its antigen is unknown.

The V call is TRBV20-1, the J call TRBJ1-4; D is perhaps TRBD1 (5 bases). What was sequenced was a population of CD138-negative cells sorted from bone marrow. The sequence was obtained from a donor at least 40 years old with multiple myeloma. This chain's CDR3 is CSASSGRTFANEKLFF. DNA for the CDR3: TGCAGTGCTAGTTCGGGACGGACTTTCGCTAATGAAAAACTGTTTTTT.